A single T cell receptor (beta chain) is shown here with its context. The source of the sample is a study of blood T cell repertoires in COVID-19. The CDR3 covers 15 residues. The ends lost 10 bases at V and 7 bases at J; junction bases unmatched: 16. The germline CDR1 and CDR2 sequences are MNHEY and SVGAGI. Repertoires were generated with immunoSEQ multiplex PCR, while TCRdb's copy carries only in-frame clones and drops some. Of about 110,000 clones listed, roughly 88% are singletons. This sequence joins TRBV6-5 and TRBJ2-1, with TRBD2 identical over 7 bases. Sequencing used peripheral blood. The receptor comes from a human donor in a cohort sampled during active COVID-19. CDR3 amino acids: CATKPGLTGGNEQFF. The DNA for the CDR3 is TGTGCCACCAAGCCGGGACTCACGGGGGGAAATGAGCAGTTCTTC.